A selection of T cell receptor beta chains follows, all from one sample in a study of a mutant IDH1 vaccine in newly diagnosed glioma. Profiled with immunoSEQ multiplex PCR; TCRdb holds only in-frame clones, not every one. The data show around 60,000 clones, 80% to 90% seen once. Antigens of these TCRs are unknown. Source: PBMCs, taken from a glioma patient whose treatment included an IDH1 peptide vaccine. These TCRs come from a man aged 30 to 45 with glioma. Each CDR3 is given with its conserved first and last residue. The D gene is left open where the match is weak. The listing skips clone size in some rows; elsewhere it reads once, few, many or a size class.

>TRBV10-3|TRBD1|.|TRBJ2-5
CAISESHRGRQETQYF
TGTGCCATCAGTGAGTCCCACAGGGGGCGTCAAGAGACCCAGTACTTC
>TRBV28|.|.|TRBJ1-1
CASSLLYRDTETEAFF
TGTGCCAGCAGTTTACTTTACCGGGACACAGAGACTGAAGCTTTCTTT
>TRBV27|TRBD1|.|TRBJ1-2
CASSRSRGPDGYTF
TGTGCCAGCAGCCGATCCAGGGGGCCCGATGGCTACACCTTC
>TRBV30|.|once|TRBJ2-5
CAWSLPSETQYF
TGTGCCTGGAGTTTGCCGTCGGAGACCCAGTACTTC
>TRBV11-2|.|.|TRBJ2-5
CASSLGLGWETQYF
TGTGCCAGCAGCTTAGGGCTAGGCTGGGAGACCCAGTACTTC
>TRBV9|TRBD2|.|TRBJ2-1
CASSGGTSGGAYNEQFF
TGTGCCAGCAGCGGCGGGACTAGCGGGGGGGCCTACAATGAGCAGTTCTTC
>TRBV18|.|few|TRBJ2-7
CASSPPRGSISYEQYF
TGTGCCAGCTCACCACCTAGGGGTTCGATCTCCTACGAGCAGTACTTC
>TRBV27|TRBD2|.|TRBJ2-1
CASSLSRTSGETNEQFF
TGTGCCAGCAGTTTATCTAGGACTAGCGGGGAAACCAATGAGCAGTTCTTC
>TRBV15|TRBD1|.|TRBJ2-5
CATSRVAGGETQYF
TGTGCCACCAGCAGAGTTGCAGGGGGAGAGACCCAGTACTTC
>TRBV19|.|.|TRBJ1-5
CASSIRGDKGQPQHF
TGTGCCAGTAGTATAAGGGGTGACAAGGGTCAGCCCCAGCATTTT
>TRBV27|.|.|TRBJ2-1
CASSLEAGARYNEQFF
TGTGCCAGCAGTTTAGAGGCAGGGGCCCGATACAATGAGCAGTTCTTC
>TRBV4-1|TRBD1|.|TRBJ1-1
CASSQMDRGTEAFF
TGCGCCAGCAGTCAAATGGACAGGGGAACTGAAGCTTTCTTT
>TRBV6-5|.|.|TRBJ1-3
CASRGQSSGNTIYF
TGTGCCAGCAGAGGCCAGAGCTCTGGAAACACCATATATTTT
>TRBV5-1|.|.|TRBJ2-5
CASSADQETQYF
TGCGCCAGCAGCGCGGACCAAGAGACCCAGTACTTC
>TRBV30|TRBD2|.|TRBJ2-1
CARTGLAGPEQFF
TGTGCCAGGACAGGACTAGCGGGGCCCGAGCAGTTCTTC
>TRBV5-5|.|.|TRBJ1-6
CASSSGQRSPLHF
TGTGCCAGCAGCTCGGGACAACGGTCACCCCTCCACTTT
>TRBV7-2|.|.|TRBJ1-1
CASSLVWGARITEAFF
TGTGCCAGCAGCTTAGTGTGGGGAGCGCGAATCACTGAAGCTTTCTTT
>TRBV19|.|once|TRBJ1-2
CASSIVIEGTGGYTF
TGTGCCAGTAGTATAGTTATCGAGGGGACTGGTGGCTACACCTTC
>TRBV14|TRBD1|.|TRBJ1-4
CASSQGTGGFREKLFF
TGTGCCAGCAGCCAAGGGACAGGGGGCTTTCGTGAAAAACTGTTTTTT
>TRBV28|.|.|TRBJ1-5
CASSQAGQPQHF
TGTGCCAGCAGCCAAGCCGGTCAGCCCCAGCATTTT
>TRBV7-6|.|.|TRBJ1-2
CASSGQLNYGYTF
TGTGCCAGCAGCGGACAGCTTAACTATGGCTACACCTTC
>TRBV9|TRBD1|.|TRBJ1-2
CASSVDIVRGQYGYTF
TGTGCCAGCAGCGTAGATATCGTACGGGGACAGTATGGCTACACCTTC
>TRBV5-4|.|.|TRBJ2-1
CASSLLLAGDEQFF
TGTGCCAGCAGCTTGTTGCTAGCAGGCGATGAGCAGTTCTTC
>TRBV14|.|.|TRBJ2-5
CASSPTGGVQETQYF
TGTGCCAGCAGCCCCACCGGGGGAGTACAAGAGACCCAGTACTTC
>TRBV27|TRBD1|.|TRBJ1-4
CASSLATGGIPKLFF
TGTGCCAGCAGTTTGGCGACAGGGGGAATACCGAAACTGTTTTTT
>TRBV7-2|.|.|TRBJ1-3
CASSLPPFSGNTIYF
TGTGCCAGCAGCTTACCTCCTTTCTCAGGAAACACCATATATTTT
>TRBV10-2|.|.|TRBJ1-3
CASSDRKNTIYF
TGCGCCAGCAGTGACCGGAAAAACACCATATATTTT
>TRBV28|TRBD1|.|TRBJ1-4
CASSAQGAVYEKLFF
TGTGCCAGCTCCGCGCAGGGGGCGGTATATGAAAAACTGTTTTTT
>TRBV19|TRBD1|.|TRBJ1-5
CASSSRDRRKSNQPQHF
TGTGCCAGTAGTAGCCGGGACAGGAGAAAAAGCAATCAGCCCCAGCATTTT